This T cell receptor (beta chain) emerged from a study of human T cells and chemical hapten exposure. This clonotype turned up a few times. The library attached unique molecular identifiers to individual cDNA molecules. TCRdb independently ran MiXCR on the 5' RACE reads; one entry per CDR3 protein. The sample lists around 80,000 distinct CDR3 sequences, less than 20% occurring once. Total RNA extraction was carried out from unfractionated whole blood. The J segment lost 4 bases and the V segment lost 6 bases, leaving 6 bases of the junction unmatched. The CDR3 sequence is 14 residues long. In germline, CDR1 is SGHDN, CDR2 FVKESK.

The rearrangement uses TRBV14 and TRBJ1-1; TRBD1 matches at 9 bases. This TCR came from a female donor in good health. The chain's CDR3 is CASRSTGGSTEAFF. In DNA, the CDR3 is TGTGCCAGCAGGTCGACAGGGGGAAGCACTGAAGCTTTCTTT.